Within the sample, the clone carrying this TCR beta chain is medium-sized. What it binds is unknown. The sample belongs to a study of neurological immune-mediated disorders. TCRdb re-analysed the 5' RACE reads in MiXCR, keeping a single row per CDR3 protein. This table holds approximately 25,000 distinct CDR3 sequences, roughly 20% found once. Study results and caveats: Levels of TCR clonal expansion peaked in HTLV-1-associated myelopathy and reached their lowest in multiple sclerosis, under those of healthy controls.

This TCR came from a woman aged 55-69 years in good health. The sample was PBMCs.

CDR3 protein: CASSYSGDSPLHF. The CDR3 nucleotides are TGTGCCAGCAGTTACTCTGGGGATTCACCCCTCCACTTT. The rearrangement joins TRBV6-5 to TRBJ1-6; no firm D call. The V gene's germline CDR1 is MNHEY and CDR2 SVGAGI. CDR3 length equals 13 residues. The V end lost 0 bases, the J end lost 8 bases, and 5 bases lay between the germline ends.